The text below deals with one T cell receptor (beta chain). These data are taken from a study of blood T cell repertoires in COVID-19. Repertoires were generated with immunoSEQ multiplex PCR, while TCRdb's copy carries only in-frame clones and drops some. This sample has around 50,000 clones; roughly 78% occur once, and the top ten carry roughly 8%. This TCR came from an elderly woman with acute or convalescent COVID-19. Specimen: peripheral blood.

The CDR3 here is CASSAGSPNYNEQFF. DNA for the CDR3: TGTGCCAGCAGCGCGGGGAGTCCCAATTACAATGAGCAGTTCTTC. The gene calls are TRBV9 and TRBJ2-1, with D perhaps matching TRBD2 (5 bases). Trimming removed 3 bases at V and 4 bases at J, with 14 bases between. The length of the CDR3 is 15 residues. The V gene's germline CDR1 is SGDLS and CDR2 YYNGEE.